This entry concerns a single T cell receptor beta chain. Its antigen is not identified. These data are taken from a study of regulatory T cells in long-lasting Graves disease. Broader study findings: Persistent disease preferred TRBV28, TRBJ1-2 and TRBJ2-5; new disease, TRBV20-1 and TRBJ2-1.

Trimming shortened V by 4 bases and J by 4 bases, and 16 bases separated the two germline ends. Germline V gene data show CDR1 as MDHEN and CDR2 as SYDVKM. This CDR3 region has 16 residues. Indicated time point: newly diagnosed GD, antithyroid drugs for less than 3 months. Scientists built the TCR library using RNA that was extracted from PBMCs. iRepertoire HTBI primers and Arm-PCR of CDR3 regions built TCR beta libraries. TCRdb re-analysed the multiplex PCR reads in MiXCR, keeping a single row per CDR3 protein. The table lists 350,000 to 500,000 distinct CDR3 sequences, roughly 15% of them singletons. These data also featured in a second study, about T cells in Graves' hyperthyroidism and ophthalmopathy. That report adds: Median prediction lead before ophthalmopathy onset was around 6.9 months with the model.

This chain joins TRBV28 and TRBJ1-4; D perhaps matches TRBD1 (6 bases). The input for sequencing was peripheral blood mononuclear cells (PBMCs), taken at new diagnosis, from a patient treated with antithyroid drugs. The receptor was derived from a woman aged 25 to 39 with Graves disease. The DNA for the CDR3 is TGTGCCAGCAGTTCGTACGGGGGGCGAATTAATGAAAAACTGTTTTTT. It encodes CASSSYGGRINEKLFF. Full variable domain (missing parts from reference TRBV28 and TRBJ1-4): DVKVTQSSRYLVKRTGEKVFLECVQDMDHENMFWYRQDPGLGLRLIYFSYDVKMKEKGDIPEGYSVSREKKERFSLILESASTNQTSMYLCASSSYGGRINEKLFFGSGTQLSVL.